This TCR beta chain originates from a study of T-cell memory formation after mild COVID-19. In the study overall: TCR clusters showed largely donor specificity. Overall study findings and caveats: Shrinking CD4+ clones resided mostly in CM and EM, and CD8+ ones in EMRA.

This clonotype occurred many times. Its target is unknown. TCRdb ran MiXCR on the 5' RACE reads and lists one entry per CDR3 protein. This table has approximately 250,000 distinct CDR3 sequences, approximately 15% appearing once. This CDR3 spans 15 amino acids. V dropped 2 bases and J dropped 0 bases, with 5 bases sitting between them. The chain links TRBV12-3 or TRBV12-4 to TRBJ2-6; no definite D call. Sequenced input: PBMCs or a T cell subset sorted from them (not recorded which). This clonotype originated in an adult woman who had mild COVID-19 (a few samples of this study predate the infection). Cell type and time point are not known. The CDR3: CASSLRSSGANVLTF. The CDR3 nucleotides read TGTGCCAGCAGTTTACGCAGCTCTGGGGCCAACGTCCTGACTTTC.